The present T cell receptor (beta chain) was sequenced within a study of T cells after yellow fever vaccination. Study-level points and caveats: The study noted that FACS-sorted repertoires could contain abundant clonotypes contaminating from the bulk population. In post-booster samples, most primary-vaccination clones reappeared (just under 98% CD4, 70% to 90% CD8).

Trimming removed 6 bases from V and 5 bases from J, with 13 bases in between. This CDR3 is built from 13 residues. TCRdb called the 5' RACE reads again in MiXCR, with one record for every CDR3 protein. The table lists a few hundred thousand distinct CDR3 sequences, around 21% of them singletons. The sample holds a few counts of this clonotype. Its antigen is undetermined. The receptor was derived from a man younger than 40 who received the YFV17D yellow fever vaccine. The chain is built from TRBV12-3 or TRBV12-4 and TRBJ2-5; D gene unclear. Specimen: PBMCs, collected 15 days after the yellow fever booster vaccination. CDR3 nucleotides: TGTGCCAGCAGCCTTTTGGGGTGGGAGACCCAGTACTTC. Translated: CASSLLGWETQYF.